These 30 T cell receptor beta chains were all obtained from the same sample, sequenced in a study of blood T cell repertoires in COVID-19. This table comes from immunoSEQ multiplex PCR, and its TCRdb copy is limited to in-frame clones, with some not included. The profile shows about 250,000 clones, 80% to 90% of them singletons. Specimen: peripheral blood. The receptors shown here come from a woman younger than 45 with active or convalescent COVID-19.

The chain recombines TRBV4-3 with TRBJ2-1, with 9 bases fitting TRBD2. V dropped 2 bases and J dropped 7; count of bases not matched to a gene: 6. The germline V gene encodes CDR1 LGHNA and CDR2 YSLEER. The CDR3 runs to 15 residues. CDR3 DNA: TGCGCCAGCAGCCAACAGGGACTAGCATCGAATGAGCAGTTCTTC. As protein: CASSQQGLASNEQFF.

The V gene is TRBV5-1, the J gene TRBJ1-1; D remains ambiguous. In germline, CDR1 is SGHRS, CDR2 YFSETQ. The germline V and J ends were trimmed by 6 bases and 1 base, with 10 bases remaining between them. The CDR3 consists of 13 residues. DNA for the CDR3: TGCGCCAGCAATCGGGGTACGAACACTGAAGCTTTCTTT. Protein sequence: CASNRGTNTEAFF.

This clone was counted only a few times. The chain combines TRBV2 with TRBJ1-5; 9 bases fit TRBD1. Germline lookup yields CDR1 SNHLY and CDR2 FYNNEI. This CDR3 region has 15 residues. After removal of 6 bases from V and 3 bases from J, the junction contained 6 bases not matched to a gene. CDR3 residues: CASSLGQGNNQPQHF. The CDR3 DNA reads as TGTGCCAGCAGCTTAGGACAGGGGAACAATCAGCCCCAGCATTTT.

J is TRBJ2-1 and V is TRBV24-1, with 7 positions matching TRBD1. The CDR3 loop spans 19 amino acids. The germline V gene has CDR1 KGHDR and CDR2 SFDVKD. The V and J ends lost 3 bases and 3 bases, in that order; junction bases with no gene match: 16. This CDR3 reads CATSDKTGISLRDYNEQFF. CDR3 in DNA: TGTGCCACCAGTGATAAGACAGGGATATCCTTAAGGGACTACAATGAGCAGTTCTTC.

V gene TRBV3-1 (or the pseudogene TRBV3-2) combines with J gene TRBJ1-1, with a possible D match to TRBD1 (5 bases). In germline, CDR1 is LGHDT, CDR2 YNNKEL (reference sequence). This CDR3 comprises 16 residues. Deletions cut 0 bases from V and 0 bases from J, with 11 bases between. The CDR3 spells CASSQERGHMNTEAFF. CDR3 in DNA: TGTGCCAGCAGCCAAGAGCGCGGACATATGAACACTGAAGCTTTCTTT.

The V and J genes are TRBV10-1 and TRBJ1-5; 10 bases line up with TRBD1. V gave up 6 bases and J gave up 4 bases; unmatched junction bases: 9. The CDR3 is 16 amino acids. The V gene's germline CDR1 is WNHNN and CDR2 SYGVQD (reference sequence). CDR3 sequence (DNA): TGCGCCAGCAGAAAACCGGGACAGGGGATGAATCAGCCCCAGCATTTT. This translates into CASRKPGQGMNQPQHF.

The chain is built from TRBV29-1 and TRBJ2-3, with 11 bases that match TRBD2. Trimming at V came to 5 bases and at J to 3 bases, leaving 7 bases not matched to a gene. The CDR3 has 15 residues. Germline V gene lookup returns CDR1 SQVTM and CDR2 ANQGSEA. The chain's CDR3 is CSVRASGGSTDTQYF. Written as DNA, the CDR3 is TGCAGCGTTCGGGCTAGCGGGGGGTCGACAGATACGCAGTATTTT.

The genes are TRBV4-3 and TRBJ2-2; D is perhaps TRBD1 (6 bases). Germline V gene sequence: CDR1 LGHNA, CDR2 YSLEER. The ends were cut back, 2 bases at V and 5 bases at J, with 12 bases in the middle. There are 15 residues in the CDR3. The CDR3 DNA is TGCGCCAGCAGCCAACAGGGGCTAAGGACCGGGGAGCTGTTTTTT. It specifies CASSQQGLRTGELFF.

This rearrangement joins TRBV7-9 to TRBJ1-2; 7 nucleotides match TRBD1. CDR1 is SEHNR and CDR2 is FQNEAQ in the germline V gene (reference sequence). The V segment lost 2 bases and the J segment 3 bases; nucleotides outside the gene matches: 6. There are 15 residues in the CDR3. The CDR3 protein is CASSLTGERDYGYTF. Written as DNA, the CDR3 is TGTGCCAGCAGCTTAACAGGGGAGAGGGACTATGGCTACACCTTC.

CDR3 in DNA: TGCGCCAGCAGCCGTATAAATCCGGGACTAGTCTACAATGAGCAGTTCTTC. Its translation: CASSRINPGLVYNEQFF. The chain links TRBV5-1 to TRBJ2-1; TRBD2 matches 8 bases. Germline V lookup: CDR1 SGHRS, CDR2 YFSETQ. The CDR3 is made up of 17 amino acids. V trimming: 4 bases; J trimming: 3 bases; junction bases outside the gene matches: 12. Together with reference TRBV5-1 and TRBJ2-1, the CDR3 gives the full variable domain: KAGVTQTPRYLIKTRGQQVTLSCSPISGHRSVSWYQQTPGQGLQFLFEYFSETQRNKGNFPGRFSGRQFSNSRSEMNVSTLELGDSALYLCASSRINPGLVYNEQFFGPGTRLTVL.

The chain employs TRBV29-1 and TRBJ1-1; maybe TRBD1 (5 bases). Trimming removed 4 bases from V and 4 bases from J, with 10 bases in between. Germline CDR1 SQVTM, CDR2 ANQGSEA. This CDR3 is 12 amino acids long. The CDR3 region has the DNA TGCAGCGTTGTTGGGGGGGGCACTGAAGCTTTCTTT. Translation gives CSVVGGGTEAFF.

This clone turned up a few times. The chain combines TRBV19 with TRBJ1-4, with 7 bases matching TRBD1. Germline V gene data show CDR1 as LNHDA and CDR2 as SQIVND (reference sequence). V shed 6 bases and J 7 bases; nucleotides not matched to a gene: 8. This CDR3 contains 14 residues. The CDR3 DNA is TGTGCCAGTAGCAACAGGGGAAGTAGTGAAAAACTGTTTTTT. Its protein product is CASSNRGSSEKLFF.

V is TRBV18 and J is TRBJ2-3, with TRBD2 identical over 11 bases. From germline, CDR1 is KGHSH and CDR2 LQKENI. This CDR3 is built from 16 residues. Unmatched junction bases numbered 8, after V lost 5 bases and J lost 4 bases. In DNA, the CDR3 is TGTGCCAGCTCATCTGTAGCGGGGGGGGACGCAGATACGCAGTATTTT. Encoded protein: CASSSVAGGDADTQYF.

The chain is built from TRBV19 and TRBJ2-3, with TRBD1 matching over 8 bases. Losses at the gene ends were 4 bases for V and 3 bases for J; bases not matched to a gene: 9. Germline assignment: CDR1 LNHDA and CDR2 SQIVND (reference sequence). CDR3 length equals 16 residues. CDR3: CASSKGTGRETDTQYF. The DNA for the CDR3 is TGTGCCAGTAGTAAGGGGACAGGAAGAGAAACAGATACGCAGTATTTT.

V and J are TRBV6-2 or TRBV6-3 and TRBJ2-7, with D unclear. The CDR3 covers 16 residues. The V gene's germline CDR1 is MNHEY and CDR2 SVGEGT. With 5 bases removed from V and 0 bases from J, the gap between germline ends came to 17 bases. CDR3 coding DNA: TGTGCCAGCAGTCTTGTACAAACTACCAGCTCCTACGAGCAGTACTTC. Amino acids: CASSLVQTTSSYEQYF.

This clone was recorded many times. CDR3 sequence reads: CASSLGRDNSPLHF. DNA of the CDR3: TGTGCCAGCAGTTTGGGCAGGGATAATTCACCCCTCCACTTT. The J gene is TRBJ1-6, the V gene TRBV28, with TRBD1 as a possible D gene (5 bases). Germline V lookup: CDR1 MDHEN, CDR2 SYDVKM. CDR3 length equals 14 residues. Trimming took 3 bases from V and 5 from J, leaving 8 bases between them.

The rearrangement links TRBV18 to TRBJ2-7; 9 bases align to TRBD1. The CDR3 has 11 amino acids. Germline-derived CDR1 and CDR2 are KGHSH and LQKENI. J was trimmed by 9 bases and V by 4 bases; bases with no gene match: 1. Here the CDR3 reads CASSRGQGQYF. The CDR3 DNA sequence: TGTGCCAGCTCACGGGGACAGGGGCAGTACTTC.

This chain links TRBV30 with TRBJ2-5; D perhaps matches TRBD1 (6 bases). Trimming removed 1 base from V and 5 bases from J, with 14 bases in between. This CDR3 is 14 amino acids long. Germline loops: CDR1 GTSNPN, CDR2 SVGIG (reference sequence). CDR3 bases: TGTGCCTGGAGTGACAGGGTGGAGATGGAGACCCAGTACTTC. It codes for CAWSDRVEMETQYF.

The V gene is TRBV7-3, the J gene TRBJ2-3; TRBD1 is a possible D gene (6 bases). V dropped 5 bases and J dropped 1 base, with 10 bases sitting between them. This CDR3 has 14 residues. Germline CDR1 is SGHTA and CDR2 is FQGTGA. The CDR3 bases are TGTGCCAGCAGCAGGAGACAGGGCACAGATACGCAGTATTTT. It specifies CASSRRQGTDTQYF.

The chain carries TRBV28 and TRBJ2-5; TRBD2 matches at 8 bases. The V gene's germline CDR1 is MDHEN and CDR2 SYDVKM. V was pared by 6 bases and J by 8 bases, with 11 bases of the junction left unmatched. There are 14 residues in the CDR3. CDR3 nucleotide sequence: TGTGCCAGCAGCGACACCGGGACTAGTGGTACCCAGTACTTC. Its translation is CASSDTGTSGTQYF.

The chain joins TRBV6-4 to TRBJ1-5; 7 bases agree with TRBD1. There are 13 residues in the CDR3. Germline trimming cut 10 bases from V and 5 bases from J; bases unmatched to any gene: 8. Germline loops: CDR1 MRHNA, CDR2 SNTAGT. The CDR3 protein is CANATGFDQPQHF. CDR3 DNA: TGTGCCAACGCGACAGGGTTCGATCAGCCCCAGCATTTT.

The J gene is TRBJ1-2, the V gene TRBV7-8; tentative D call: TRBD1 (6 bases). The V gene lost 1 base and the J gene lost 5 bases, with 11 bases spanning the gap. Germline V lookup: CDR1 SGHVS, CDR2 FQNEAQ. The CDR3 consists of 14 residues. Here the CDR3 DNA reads TGTGCCAGCAGCTTAGGGGGACACCTATATGGCTACACCTTC. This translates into CASSLGGHLYGYTF.

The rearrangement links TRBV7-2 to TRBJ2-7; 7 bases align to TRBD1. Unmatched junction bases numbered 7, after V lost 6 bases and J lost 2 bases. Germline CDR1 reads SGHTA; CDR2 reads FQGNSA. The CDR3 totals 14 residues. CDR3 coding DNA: TGTGCCAGCAGACCAGGGACAGCTACCTACGAGCAGTACTTC. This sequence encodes CASRPGTATYEQYF.

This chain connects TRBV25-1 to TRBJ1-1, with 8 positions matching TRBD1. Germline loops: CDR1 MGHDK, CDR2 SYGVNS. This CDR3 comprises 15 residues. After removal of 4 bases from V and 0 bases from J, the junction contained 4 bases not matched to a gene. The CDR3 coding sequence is TGTGCCAGCAGTGGCAGGGGGCGCATGAACACTGAAGCTTTCTTT. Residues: CASSGRGRMNTEAFF.

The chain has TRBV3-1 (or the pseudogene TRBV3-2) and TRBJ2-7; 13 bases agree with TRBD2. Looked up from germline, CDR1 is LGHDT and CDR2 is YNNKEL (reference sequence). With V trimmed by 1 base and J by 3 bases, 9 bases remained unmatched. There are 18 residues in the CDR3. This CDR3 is CASSQVRLAGGGGYEQYF. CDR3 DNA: TGTGCCAGCAGCCAAGTGCGACTAGCGGGGGGAGGAGGCTACGAGCAGTACTTC.

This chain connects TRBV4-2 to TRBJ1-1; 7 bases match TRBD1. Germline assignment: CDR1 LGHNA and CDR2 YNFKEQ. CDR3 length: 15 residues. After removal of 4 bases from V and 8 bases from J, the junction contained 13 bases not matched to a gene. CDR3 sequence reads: CASSRESHRGGEAFF. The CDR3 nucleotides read TGTGCCAGCAGCCGCGAATCTCACAGGGGTGGGGAAGCTTTCTTT.

The CDR3 loop is CASSPSSYNEQFF. The CDR3 DNA reads TGTGCCAGCAGCCCGAGCTCCTACAATGAGCAGTTCTTC. The chain recombines TRBV11-3 with TRBJ2-1; D gene ambiguous. The V gene lost 5 bases and the J gene lost 0 bases, with 5 bases spanning the gap. Germline assignment: CDR1 SGHNT and CDR2 YENEEA. The CDR3 is made up of 13 amino acids.

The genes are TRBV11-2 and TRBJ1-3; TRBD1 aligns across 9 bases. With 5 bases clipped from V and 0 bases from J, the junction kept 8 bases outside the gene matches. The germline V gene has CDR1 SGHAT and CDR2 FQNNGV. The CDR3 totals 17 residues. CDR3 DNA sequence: TGTGCCAGCAGCAAATTAGGACAGGGGTTCTCTGGAAACACCATATATTTT. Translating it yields CASSKLGQGFSGNTIYF. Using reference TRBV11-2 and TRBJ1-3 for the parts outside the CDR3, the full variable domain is EAGVAQSPRYKIIEKRQSVAFWCNPISGHATLYWYQQILGQGPKLLIQFQNNGVVDDSQLPKDRFSAERLKGVDSTLKIQPAKLEDSAVYLCASSKLGQGFSGNTIYFGEGSWLTVV.

The CDR3 spells CATSILQGGSNQPQHF. The CDR3, as DNA: TGTGCCACCAGCATCCTACAAGGGGGTAGCAATCAGCCCCAGCATTTT. V is TRBV15 and J is TRBJ1-5; a weak D match, TRBD1 (6 bases). This CDR3 contains 16 residues. Trimming took off 4 bases at V and 0 bases at J, with 13 bases between the two ends. Looked up from germline, CDR1 is LNHNV and CDR2 is YYDKDF (reference sequence).

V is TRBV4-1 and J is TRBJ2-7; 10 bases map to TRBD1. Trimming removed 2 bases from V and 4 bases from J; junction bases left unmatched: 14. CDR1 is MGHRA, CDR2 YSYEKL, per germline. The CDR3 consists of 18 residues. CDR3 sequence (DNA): TGCGCCAGCAGCCAACGAATTCCGGGACAGGGGTTTCCTTACGAGCAGTACTTC. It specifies CASSQRIPGQGFPYEQYF.